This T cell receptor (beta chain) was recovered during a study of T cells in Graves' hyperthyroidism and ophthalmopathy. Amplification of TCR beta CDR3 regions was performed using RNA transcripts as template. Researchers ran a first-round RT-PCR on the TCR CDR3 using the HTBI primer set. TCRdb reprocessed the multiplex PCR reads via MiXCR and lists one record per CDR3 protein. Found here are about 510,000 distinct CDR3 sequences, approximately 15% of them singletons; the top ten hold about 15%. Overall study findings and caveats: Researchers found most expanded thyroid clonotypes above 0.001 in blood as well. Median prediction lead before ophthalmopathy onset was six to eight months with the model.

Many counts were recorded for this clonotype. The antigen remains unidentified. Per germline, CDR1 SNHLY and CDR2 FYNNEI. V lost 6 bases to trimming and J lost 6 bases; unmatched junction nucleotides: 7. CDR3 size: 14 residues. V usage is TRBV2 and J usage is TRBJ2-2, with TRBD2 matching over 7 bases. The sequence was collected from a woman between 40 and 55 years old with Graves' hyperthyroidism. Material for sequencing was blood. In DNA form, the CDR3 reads TGTGCCAGCAGACAGCGGGAAAGGGCCGGGGAGCTGTTTTTT. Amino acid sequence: CASRQRERAGELFF.